The following is a T cell receptor beta chain sequence with its context. Amplification targeted TCR beta CDR3 regions from RNA transcripts. Researchers ran a first-round RT-PCR on the TCR CDR3 using the HTBI primer set. MiXCR, applied by TCRdb to the multiplex PCR reads, yields one record per CDR3 protein. Of tens of thousands of distinct CDR3 sequences listed, about 50% are singletons. The data were obtained in a study of T cells in Graves' hyperthyroidism and ophthalmopathy. Between the trimmed V and J ends, which lost 1 base and 4 bases, there was a span of 14 bases. The CDR3 is made up of 15 amino acids. Germline V gene lookup returns CDR1 SGHRS and CDR2 YFSETQ.

Sample: blood. This sequence originates from a woman between 50 and 59 years old with Graves' hyperthyroidism that later progressed to Graves' ophthalmopathy. The rearrangement joins TRBV5-1 to TRBJ1-1; D is undetermined. The CDR3 loop is CASSLRPEGGTEAFF. CDR3 in DNA: TGCGCCAGCAGCTTGCGTCCAGAAGGCGGCACTGAAGCTTTCTTT.